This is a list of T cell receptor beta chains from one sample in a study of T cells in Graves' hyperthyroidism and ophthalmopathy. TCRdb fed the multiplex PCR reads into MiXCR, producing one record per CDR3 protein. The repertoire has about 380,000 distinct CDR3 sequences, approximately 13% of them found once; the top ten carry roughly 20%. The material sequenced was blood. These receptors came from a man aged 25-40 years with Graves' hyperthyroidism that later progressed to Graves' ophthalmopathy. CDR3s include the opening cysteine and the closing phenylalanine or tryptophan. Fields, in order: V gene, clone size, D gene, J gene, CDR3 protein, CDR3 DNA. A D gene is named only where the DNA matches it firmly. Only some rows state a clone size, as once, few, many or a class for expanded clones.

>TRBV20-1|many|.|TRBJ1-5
CSASKGRGSQPQHF
TGCAGTGCTAGCAAGGGGAGGGGAAGTCAGCCCCAGCATTTT
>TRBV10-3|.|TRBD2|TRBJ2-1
CAISPKAGGHNEQFF
TGTGCCATCAGTCCTAAAGCGGGGGGGCACAATGAGCAGTTCTTC
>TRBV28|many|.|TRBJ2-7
CASTLRGQLREQYF
TGTGCCAGCACCTTAAGGGGACAACTGCGGGAGCAGTACTTC
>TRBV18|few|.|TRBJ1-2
CASSQGVSYGYTF
TGTGCCAGCTCGCAGGGCGTCTCTTATGGCTACACCTTC
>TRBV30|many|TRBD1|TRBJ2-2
CAWSADRVGIGELFF
TGTGCCTGGAGTGCGGACAGGGTGGGCATCGGGGAGCTGTTTTTT
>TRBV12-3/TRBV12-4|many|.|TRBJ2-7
CASSSGTLRTYEQYF
TGTGCCAGCAGTTCCGGGACATTGAGGACCTACGAGCAGTACTTC
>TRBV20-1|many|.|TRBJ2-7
CSARGRSSYEQYF
TGCAGTGCTAGAGGCCGAAGCTCCTACGAGCAGTACTTC
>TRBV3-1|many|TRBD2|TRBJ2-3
CASSQGGLAGDTQYF
TGTGCCAGCAGCCAAGGTGGACTAGCGGGGGATACGCAGTATTTT
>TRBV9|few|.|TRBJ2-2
CASSVVDSNTGELFF
TGTGCCAGCAGCGTAGTGGACTCTAACACCGGGGAGCTGTTTTTT
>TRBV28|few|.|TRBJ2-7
CASSPGPRWDEQYF
TGTGCCAGCAGTCCGGGACCCAGGTGGGACGAGCAGTACTTC
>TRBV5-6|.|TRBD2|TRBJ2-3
CASSEKGLAGGYF
TGTGCCAGCAGCGAAAAGGGACTAGCGGGGGGGTATTTT
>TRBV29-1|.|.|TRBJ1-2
CSVALSGIGGYTF
TGCAGCGTTGCTCTCTCGGGGATAGGGGGCTACACCTTC
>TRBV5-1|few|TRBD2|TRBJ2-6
CASSPGRGGLQRSGANVLTF
TGCGCCAGCAGCCCTGGACGGGGGGGCCTTCAACGCTCTGGGGCCAACGTCCTGACTTTC
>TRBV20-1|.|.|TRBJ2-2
CSALGRDRAGTGELFF
TGCAGTGCCCTCGGTAGGGACCGGGCTGGCACCGGGGAGCTGTTTTTT
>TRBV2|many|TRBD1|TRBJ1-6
CASRWQGGSHSPLHF
TGTGCCAGCAGGTGGCAGGGGGGCTCCCATTCACCCCTCCACTTT
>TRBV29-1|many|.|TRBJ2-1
CSVGHNAEQFF
TGCAGCGTTGGCCACAACGCTGAGCAGTTCTTC
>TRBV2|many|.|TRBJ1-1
CASSESTVEAFF
TGTGCCAGCAGTGAAAGCACAGTTGAAGCTTTCTTT
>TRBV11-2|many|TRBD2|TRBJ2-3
CASRSLAGGPTDTQYF
TGTGCCAGCAGATCGCTAGCGGGGGGGCCGACAGATACGCAGTATTTT
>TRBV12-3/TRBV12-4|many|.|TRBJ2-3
CASSRYSTDTQYF
TGTGCCAGCAGTCGCTACAGCACAGATACGCAGTATTTT
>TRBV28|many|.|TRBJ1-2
CASSPAGGIPDGYTF
TGTGCCAGCAGTCCCGCGGGGGGGATACCTGATGGCTACACCTTC
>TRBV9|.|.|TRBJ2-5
CASSGQGRAQETQYF
TGTGCCAGCAGCGGACAGGGGAGGGCCCAAGAGACCCAGTACTTC
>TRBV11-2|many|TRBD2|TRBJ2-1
CASIQDASGGPRREQFF
TGTGCCAGCATTCAGGATGCTAGCGGGGGGCCCCGGCGGGAGCAGTTCTTC
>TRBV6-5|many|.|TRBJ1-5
CASSYGDYSNQPQHF
TGTGCCAGCAGTTACGGCGACTATAGCAATCAGCCCCAGCATTTT
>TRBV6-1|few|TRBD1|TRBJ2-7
CASSGQGFNAYEQYF
TGTGCCAGCAGTGGACAGGGTTTTAACGCCTACGAGCAGTACTTC
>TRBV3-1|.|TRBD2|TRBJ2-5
CASSLTSGGMQETQYF
TGTGCCAGCAGCCTGACTAGCGGGGGGATGCAAGAGACCCAGTACTTC
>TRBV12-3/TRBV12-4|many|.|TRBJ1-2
CASSFDIDYGYTF
TGTGCCAGCAGTTTTGACATAGACTATGGCTACACCTTC
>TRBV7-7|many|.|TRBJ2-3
CASSLGAGRLTDTQYF
TGTGCTAGCAGCTTAGGGGCGGGGCGACTCACAGATACGCAGTATTTT
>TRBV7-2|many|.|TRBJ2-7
CASTMDSSYEQYF
TGTGCCAGCACTATGGACAGCTCCTACGAGCAGTACTTC
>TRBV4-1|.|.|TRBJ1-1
CASSQDNRNTEAFF
TGCGCCAGCAGCCAAGATAATAGGAACACTGAAGCTTTCTTT
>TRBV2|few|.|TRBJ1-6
CASSEVDPGTSYNSPLHF
TGTGCCAGCAGTGAAGTCGACCCCGGGACCTCATATAATTCACCCCTCCACTTT
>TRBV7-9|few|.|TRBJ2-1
CASSFYVPHNEQFF
TGTGCCAGCAGCTTCTATGTCCCCCACAATGAGCAGTTCTTC
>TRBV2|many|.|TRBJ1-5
CASRARSLEQPQHF
TGTGCCAGCCGAGCCAGGTCCTTGGAGCAGCCCCAGCATTTT
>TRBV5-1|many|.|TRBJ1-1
CASRTGGGTEAFF
TGCGCCAGCAGGACCGGGGGAGGCACTGAAGCTTTCTTT
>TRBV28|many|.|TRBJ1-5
CASREYSNQPQHF
TGTGCCAGCAGGGAATATAGCAATCAGCCCCAGCATTTT
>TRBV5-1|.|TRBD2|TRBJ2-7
CASSATSGVSYEQYF
TGCGCCAGCAGCGCGACTAGCGGGGTATCCTACGAGCAGTACTTC
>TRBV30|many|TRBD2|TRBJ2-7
CAWSVAGVEQYF
TGTGCCTGGAGTGTAGCGGGGGTCGAGCAGTACTTC
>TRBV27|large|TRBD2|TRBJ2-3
CASSLSPSGGLVGDTQYF
TGTGCCAGCAGTTTATCCCCTTCGGGGGGGCTAGTCGGAGATACGCAGTATTTT
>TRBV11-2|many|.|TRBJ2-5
CASSLEPWRNLETQYF
TGTGCCAGCAGCTTAGAGCCGTGGCGAAACCTGGAGACCCAGTACTTC
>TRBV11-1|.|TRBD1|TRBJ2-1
CASNSGTANEQFF
TGTGCCAGCAACTCCGGGACAGCCAATGAGCAGTTCTTC
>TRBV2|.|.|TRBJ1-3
CASSGDRRGNTIYF
TGTGCCAGCAGTGGGGACCGGCGCGGAAACACCATATATTTT
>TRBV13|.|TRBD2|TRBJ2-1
CASSQDRAGGLNEQFF
TGTGCCAGCAGCCAAGATCGGGCGGGGGGGCTAAATGAGCAGTTCTTC
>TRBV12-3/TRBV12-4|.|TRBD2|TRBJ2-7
CASSLASGIYEQYF
TGTGCCAGCAGTTTAGCCAGCGGGATTTACGAGCAGTACTTC
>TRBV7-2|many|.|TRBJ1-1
CASSDFGRPSGGTEAFF
TGTGCCAGCAGCGACTTCGGACGTCCTTCGGGAGGCACTGAAGCTTTCTTT
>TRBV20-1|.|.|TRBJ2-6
CSATTGRGANVLTF
TGCAGTGCAACGACAGGGAGGGGGGCCAACGTCCTGACTTTC
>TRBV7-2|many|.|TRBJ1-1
CASSLKIGFGAFF
TGTGCCAGCAGCTTAAAAATCGGATTCGGAGCTTTCTTT
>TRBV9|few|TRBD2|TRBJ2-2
CASSVSKRRGDTGELFF
TGTGCCAGCAGCGTTAGTAAGCGGCGGGGGGACACCGGGGAGCTGTTTTTT
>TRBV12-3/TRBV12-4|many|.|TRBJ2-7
CASSYGLYEQYF
TGTGCCAGCAGTTACGGTCTCTACGAGCAGTACTTC
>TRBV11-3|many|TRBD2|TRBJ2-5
CASSSAGQLRAETQYF
TGTGCCAGCAGCTCAGCGGGGCAGCTGAGGGCAGAGACCCAGTACTTC
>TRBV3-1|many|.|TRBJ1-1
CASSQGLMSEAFF
TGTGCCAGCAGCCAGGGTCTAATGTCTGAAGCTTTCTTT
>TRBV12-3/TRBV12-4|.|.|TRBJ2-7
CASSFQVGSYEQYF
TGTGCCAGCAGTTTTCAGGTTGGCTCCTACGAGCAGTACTTC